The 23 T cell receptor beta chains below were found in one sample sequenced in a study of blood T cell repertoires in COVID-19. TCRdb keeps only in-frame clones here, not all; method: immunoSEQ multiplex PCR. The sample includes about 180,000 clones, nearly 90% of them seen just once. Sequenced input: peripheral blood. Receptor source: a man aged 18 to 29 who had recovered from COVID-19.

This clone showed up just once. The junction differs from germline at one of its ends, possibly a read error. This sequence joins TRBV9 and TRBJ2-3; D gene unclear. CDR3 size: 14 residues. Germline CDR1 SGDLS, CDR2 YYNGEE. The CDR3 loop reads CASSVGFSTDTQYF. The CDR3 region has the DNA TGTGCCAGCAGCGTCGGCTTTAGCACGGATACGCAGTATTTT.

The chain couples TRBV7-8 to TRBJ1-1, with D perhaps TRBD1 (5 bases). The CDR3 extends over 15 amino acids. V lost 0 bases and J lost 0, with 8 bases in between. Germline V gene sequence: CDR1 SGHVS, CDR2 FQNEAQ. CDR3 nucleotide sequence: TGTGCCAGCAGCTTAGCAGGGGCGATGAACACTGAAGCTTTCTTT. It is translated as CASSLAGAMNTEAFF. Looking up the rest from reference TRBV7-8 and TRBJ1-1 gives the full variable domain: GAGVSQSPRYKVAKRGQDVALRCDPISGHVSLFWYQQALGQGPEFLTYFQNEAQLDKSGLPSDRFFAERPEGSVSTLKIQRTQQEDSAVYLCASSLAGAMNTEAFFGQGTRLTVV.

The chain joins TRBV5-6 to TRBJ2-3, with D tentatively TRBD1 (5 bases). CDR1 is SGHDT, CDR2 YYEEEE, per germline. CDR3 length: 14 amino acids. The V and J ends lost 0 bases and 8 bases respectively, with 13 bases between them. CDR3 DNA sequence: TGTGCCAGCAGCTTGGACCCTCGTCAGGGTACGCAGTATTTT. Protein sequence: CASSLDPRQGTQYF.

V gene TRBV5-4 combines with J gene TRBJ2-3; D gene uncertain. The CDR3 runs to 11 residues. Germline CDR1 is SGHNT and CDR2 is YYREEE (reference sequence). Trimming stripped 7 bases from V and 7 bases from J, with 10 bases between. The CDR3 here is CASDDSYTQYF. The CDR3 coding sequence is TGTGCCAGCGACGACTCATATACGCAGTATTTT.

This clone was seen a single time. The V and J genes are TRBV7-2 and TRBJ2-3, with TRBD2 matching 8 bases. Germline CDR1 is SGHTA and CDR2 is FQGNSA. This CDR3 spans 17 amino acids. Trimming took 5 bases from V and 3 from J; bases not matched to a gene: 13. Written as DNA, the CDR3 is TGTGCCAGCAGCCCCAGATACCGGGCGGGAGGAACAGATACGCAGTATTTT. Encoded protein: CASSPRYRAGGTDTQYF.

The CDR3 DNA is TGTGCCAGCAGCGCCGGGGGACCTAATGAAAAACTGTTTTTT. It specifies CASSAGGPNEKLFF. This rearrangement joins TRBV5-5 to TRBJ1-4; possibly TRBD1 for D (5 bases). V was cut by 4 bases and J by 3 bases, with 10 bases left in between. This CDR3 has 14 residues. The germline V gene has CDR1 SGHKS and CDR2 YYEKEE (reference sequence).

The rearrangement links TRBV7-6 to TRBJ2-5, with TRBD1 matching over 7 bases. Germline values: CDR1 SGHVS, CDR2 FNYEAQ. This CDR3 is built from 15 residues. V shed 6 bases, J shed 4 bases, and the junction held 11 bases outside the gene matches. The CDR3 DNA reads TGTGCCAGCAGGCCACAACAGGGGTTGGGAGAGACCCAGTACTTC. It specifies CASRPQQGLGETQYF.

The chain employs TRBV9 and TRBJ2-2, with 10 bases matching TRBD1. The V and J ends lost 10 bases and 3 bases, in that order; junction bases with no gene match: 3. The CDR3 runs to 13 residues. Germline-derived CDR1 and CDR2 are SGDLS and YYNGEE. The CDR3 sequence: CAGGTGDTGELFF. The DNA for the CDR3 is TGTGCCGGAGGGACAGGGGACACCGGGGAGCTGTTTTTT.

The chain employs TRBV10-1 and TRBJ2-5; D might be TRBD1 (5 bases). Germline CDR1 is WNHNN and CDR2 is SYGVQD (reference sequence). This CDR3 is built from 13 residues. V was pared by 5 bases and J by 5 bases, with 12 bases between. The CDR3 coding sequence is TGCGCCAGCAGTAACAGGTTTGGGGAGACCCAGTACTTC. As protein: CASSNRFGETQYF.

The rearrangement links TRBV11-1 to TRBJ2-3, with D perhaps TRBD1 (5 bases). The CDR3 spans 16 residues. Between the trimmed V and J ends, which lost 2 bases and 0 bases, there was a span of 12 bases. From germline, CDR1 is SGHAT and CDR2 FQDESV (reference sequence). This chain's CDR3 is CASSLLAGISTDTQYF. The CDR3 DNA is TGTGCCAGCAGCTTATTGGCAGGGATAAGCACAGATACGCAGTATTTT.

As concerns this clone: The same CDR3 is also encoded by other DNA sequences in this sample. V is TRBV20-1 and J is TRBJ1-1; no clear D. Germline-derived CDR1 and CDR2 are DFQATT and SNEGSKA (reference sequence). Trimming removed 0 bases from V and 8 bases from J, with 7 bases in between. The CDR3 spans 11 residues. Here the CDR3 DNA reads TGCAGTGCTAGAGATCGCGGGGAAGCTTTCTTT. It codes for CSARDRGEAFF.

This clone was counted once. The J gene is TRBJ1-1, the V gene TRBV27, with a possible D match to TRBD1 (6 bases). Germline CDR1 MNHEY, CDR2 SMNVEV (reference sequence). The CDR3 covers 14 residues. Trimming cost V 5 bases and J 3 bases, with 13 bases left between them. This CDR3 reads CASSLQGQDTEAFF. CDR3 bases: TGTGCCAGCAGTCTACAGGGTCAGGACACTGAAGCTTTCTTT.

The chain uses TRBV30 and TRBJ1-2; TRBD1 matches 10 bases. The V segment lost 8 bases and the J segment 6 bases; nucleotides outside the gene matches: 9. The CDR3 runs to 13 residues. Per the germline V gene, CDR1 is GTSNPN and CDR2 is SVGIG (reference sequence). The CDR3, as DNA: TGTGCCCTACAGGGACAGGGGATGGATGGCTACACCTTC. Its protein is CALQGQGMDGYTF.

As regards this clone: Within the sample, other DNA sequences also encode this same CDR3. The chain uses TRBV6-2 or TRBV6-3 and TRBJ2-7, with D perhaps matching TRBD2 (7 bases). Trimming removed 6 bases from V and 1 base from J, with 13 bases in between. The CDR3 has 14 residues. The germline V gene has CDR1 MNHEY and CDR2 SVGEGT. The CDR3 here is CASSLSGTSYEQYF. The CDR3 DNA reads TGTGCCAGCAGCCTCAGCGGGACATCCTACGAGCAGTACTTC.

The gene calls are TRBV7-2 and TRBJ2-5; TRBD1 aligns across 9 bases. Germline V gene lookup returns CDR1 SGHTA and CDR2 FQGNSA. This CDR3 is 15 amino acids long. V lost 5 bases, J lost 4 bases, and 8 bases stayed unmatched. CDR3 loop: CASSPPGQGRETQYF. As DNA, the CDR3 is TGTGCCAGCAGCCCACCGGGACAGGGAAGAGAGACCCAGTACTTC.

The J gene is TRBJ2-3, the V gene TRBV5-1, with 9 bases matching TRBD2. CDR1 is SGHRS and CDR2 is YFSETQ in the germline V gene. The CDR3 runs to 15 residues. After removal of 1 base from V and 4 bases from J, the junction contained 4 bases not matched to a gene. The CDR3: CASSLQSGRSDTQYF. The CDR3 region has the DNA TGCGCCAGCAGCTTGCAAAGCGGGAGGTCAGATACGCAGTATTTT.

This clone was seen a handful of times. The CDR3 sequence is CASSYWAYSNQPQHF. The CDR3 nucleotides read TGTGCCAGCAGTTACTGGGCTTATAGCAATCAGCCCCAGCATTTT. The rearrangement uses TRBV6-2 or TRBV6-3 and TRBJ1-5; no clear D. CDR1 and CDR2 from the germline V gene are MNHEY and SVGEGT. Trimming took off 1 base at V and 0 bases at J, with 7 bases between the two ends. CDR3 length: 15 amino acids.

The rearrangement joins TRBV5-5 to TRBJ2-3; 9 bases match TRBD2. The CDR3 is 17 amino acids. Germline lookup yields CDR1 SGHKS and CDR2 YYEKEE (reference sequence). With 1 base clipped from V and 4 bases from J, the junction kept 10 bases outside the gene matches. The CDR3: CASSLLVAGVGADTQYF. The CDR3 DNA reads as TGTGCCAGCAGCTTGTTGGTAGCGGGAGTCGGCGCAGATACGCAGTATTTT.

The CDR3: CAGRPGQGKTDTQYF. DNA of the CDR3: TGTGCCGGCCGACCGGGACAGGGGAAAACAGATACGCAGTATTTT. The chain combines TRBV30 with TRBJ2-3, with 10 bases identical to TRBD1. The CDR3 contains 15 residues. Germline lookup yields CDR1 GTSNPN and CDR2 SVGIG (reference sequence). J gave up 3 bases and V 8 bases, and 11 bases lay outside the gene matches.

This clone was detected only once. The chain has TRBV3-1 (or the pseudogene TRBV3-2) and TRBJ2-7; 9 bases line up with TRBD1. Germline V gene lookup returns CDR1 LGHDT and CDR2 YNNKEL (reference sequence). V was clipped by 4 bases and J by 8 bases; unmatched bases: 6. The CDR3 spans 13 residues. CDR3 amino acids: CASSLRGQGQQYF. CDR3 coding DNA: TGTGCCAGCAGCCTCCGAGGACAGGGGCAGCAGTACTTC.

This chain links TRBV28 with TRBJ1-2, with 8 positions matching TRBD1. Losses at the gene ends were 5 bases for V and 1 base for J; bases not matched to a gene: 9. The CDR3 runs to 16 residues. In germline, CDR1 is MDHEN, CDR2 SYDVKM. The CDR3 DNA follows: TGTGCCAGCAGTCCCCCCGGACAGGGCGGTAACTATGGCTACACCTTC. Amino acids: CASSPPGQGGNYGYTF.

The V call is TRBV4-3, the J call TRBJ1-2; 9 nucleotides agree with TRBD1. J was trimmed by 4 bases and V by 1 base; bases with no gene match: 1. Per the germline V gene, CDR1 is LGHNA and CDR2 is YSLEER. CDR3 length: 14 amino acids. CDR3 region: CASSQATGGYGYTF. Here the CDR3 DNA reads TGCGCCAGCAGCCAAGCGACAGGGGGCTATGGCTACACCTTC.

V and J are TRBV5-8 and TRBJ2-2, with D possibly being TRBD1 (6 bases). The CDR3 covers 15 residues. V lost 1 base and J 3 bases, leaving 10 bases between the germline ends. Germline CDR1 reads SGHTS; CDR2 reads YDEGEE. CDR3 loop: CASSLRRTDTGELFF. The DNA for the CDR3 is TGTGCCAGCAGCTTGAGGAGGACAGACACCGGGGAGCTGTTTTTT.